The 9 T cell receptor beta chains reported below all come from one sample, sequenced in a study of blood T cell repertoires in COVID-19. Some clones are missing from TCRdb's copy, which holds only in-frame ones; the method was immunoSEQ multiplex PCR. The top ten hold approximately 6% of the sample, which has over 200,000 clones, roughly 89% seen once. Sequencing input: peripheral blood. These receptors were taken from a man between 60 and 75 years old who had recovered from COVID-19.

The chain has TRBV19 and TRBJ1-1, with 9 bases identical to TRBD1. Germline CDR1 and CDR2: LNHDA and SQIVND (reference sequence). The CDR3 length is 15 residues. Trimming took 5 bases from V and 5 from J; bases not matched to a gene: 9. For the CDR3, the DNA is TGTGCCAGTAGTTCATACAGGGGGCAAGGTACTGAAGCTTTCTTT. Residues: CASSSYRGQGTEAFF.

The CDR3 loop is CASSWTSGRAGNEQFF. CDR3 DNA: TGTGCCAGCAGCTGGACTAGCGGGAGGGCTGGCAATGAGCAGTTCTTC. The J gene is TRBJ2-1, the V gene TRBV7-7; 15 bases are shared with TRBD2. The CDR3 has 16 amino acids. The V gene's germline CDR1 is SSHAT and CDR2 FNYEAQ (reference sequence). Trimming cost V 4 bases and J 6 bases; bases outside gene matches: 4.

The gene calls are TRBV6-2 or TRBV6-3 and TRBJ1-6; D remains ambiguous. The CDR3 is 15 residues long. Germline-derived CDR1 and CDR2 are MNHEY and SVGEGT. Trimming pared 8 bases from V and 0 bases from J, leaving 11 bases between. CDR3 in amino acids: CASRRSVSYNSPLHF. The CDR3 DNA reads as TGTGCCAGCCGCCGGTCGGTCTCCTATAATTCACCCCTCCACTTT.

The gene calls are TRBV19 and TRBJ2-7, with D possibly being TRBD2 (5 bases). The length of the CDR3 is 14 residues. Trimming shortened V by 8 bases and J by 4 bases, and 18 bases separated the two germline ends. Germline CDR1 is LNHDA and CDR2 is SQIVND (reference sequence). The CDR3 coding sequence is TGTGCCAGTGCGCGGGCCTCCGAAGGGTACGAGCAGTACTTC. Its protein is CASARASEGYEQYF.

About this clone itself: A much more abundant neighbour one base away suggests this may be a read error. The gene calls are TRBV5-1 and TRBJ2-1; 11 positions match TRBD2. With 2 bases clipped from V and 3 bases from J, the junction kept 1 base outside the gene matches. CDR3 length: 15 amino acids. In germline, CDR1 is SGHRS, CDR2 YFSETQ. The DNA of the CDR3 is TGCGCCAGCAGCTTCACTAGCGGGAGCTACAATGAGCAGTTCTTC. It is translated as CASSFTSGSYNEQFF. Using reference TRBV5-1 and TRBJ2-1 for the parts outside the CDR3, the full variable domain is KAGVTQTPRYLIKTRGQQVTLSCSPISGHRSVSWYQQTPGQGLQFLFEYFSETQRNKGNFPGRFSGRQFSNSRSEMNVSTLELGDSALYLCASSFTSGSYNEQFFGPGTRLTVL.

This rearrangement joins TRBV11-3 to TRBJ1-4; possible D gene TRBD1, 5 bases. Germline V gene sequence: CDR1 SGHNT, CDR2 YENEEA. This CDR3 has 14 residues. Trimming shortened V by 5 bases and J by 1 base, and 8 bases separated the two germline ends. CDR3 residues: CASSRGETNEKLFF. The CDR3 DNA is TGTGCCAGCAGCCGGGGGGAAACTAATGAAAAACTGTTTTTT.

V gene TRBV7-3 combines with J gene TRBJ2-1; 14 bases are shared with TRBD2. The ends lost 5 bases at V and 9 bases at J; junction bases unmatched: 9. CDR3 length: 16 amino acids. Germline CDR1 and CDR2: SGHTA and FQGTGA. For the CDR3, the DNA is TGTGCCAGCAGCGTAAGACTAGCGGGAGGGTCGGTTGAGCAGTTCTTC. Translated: CASSVRLAGGSVEQFF.

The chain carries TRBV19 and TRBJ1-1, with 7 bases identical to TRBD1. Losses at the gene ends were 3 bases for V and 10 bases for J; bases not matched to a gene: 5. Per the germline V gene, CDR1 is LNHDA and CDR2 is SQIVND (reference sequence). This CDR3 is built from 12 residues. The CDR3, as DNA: TGTGCCAGTAGTATTCGACAGGGATCAGCTTTCTTT. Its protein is CASSIRQGSAFF. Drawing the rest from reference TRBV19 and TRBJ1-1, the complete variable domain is DGGITQSPKYLFRKEGQNVTLSCEQNLNHDAMYWYRQDPGQGLRLIYYSQIVNDFQKGDIAEGYSVSREKKESFPLTVTSAQKNPTAFYLCASSIRQGSAFFGQGTRLTVV.

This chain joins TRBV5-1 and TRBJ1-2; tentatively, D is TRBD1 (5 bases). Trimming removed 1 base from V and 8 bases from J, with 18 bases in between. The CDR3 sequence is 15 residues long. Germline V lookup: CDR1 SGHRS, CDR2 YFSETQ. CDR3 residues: CASSLSGDGGGGYTF. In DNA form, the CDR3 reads TGCGCCAGCAGCTTGTCGGGGGACGGTGGGGGAGGCTACACCTTC. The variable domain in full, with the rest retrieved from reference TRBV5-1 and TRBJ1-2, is KAGVTQTPRYLIKTRGQQVTLSCSPISGHRSVSWYQQTPGQGLQFLFEYFSETQRNKGNFPGRFSGRQFSNSRSEMNVSTLELGDSALYLCASSLSGDGGGGYTFGSGTRLTVV.